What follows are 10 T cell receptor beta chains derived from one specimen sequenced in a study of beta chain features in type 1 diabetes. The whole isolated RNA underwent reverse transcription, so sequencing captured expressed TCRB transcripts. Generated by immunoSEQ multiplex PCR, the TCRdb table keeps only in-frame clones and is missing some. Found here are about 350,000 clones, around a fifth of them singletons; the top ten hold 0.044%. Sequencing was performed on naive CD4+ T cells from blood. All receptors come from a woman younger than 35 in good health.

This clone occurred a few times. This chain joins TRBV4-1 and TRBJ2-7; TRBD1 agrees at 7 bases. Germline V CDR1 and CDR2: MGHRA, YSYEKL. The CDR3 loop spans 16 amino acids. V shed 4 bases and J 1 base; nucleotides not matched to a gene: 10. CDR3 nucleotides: TGCGCCAGCAGCCCAGTACAGGGGACCCTGTCCTACGAGCAGTACTTC. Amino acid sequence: CASSPVQGTLSYEQYF.

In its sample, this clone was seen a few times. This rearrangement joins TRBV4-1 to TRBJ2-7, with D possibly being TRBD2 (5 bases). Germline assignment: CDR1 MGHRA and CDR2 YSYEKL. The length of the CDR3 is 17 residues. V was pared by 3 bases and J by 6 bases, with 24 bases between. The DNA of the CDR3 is TGCGCCAGCAGCCAGGAGTGGGTGAGAGGGCGTCGGGGCGAGCAGTACTTC. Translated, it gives CASSQEWVRGRRGEQYF.

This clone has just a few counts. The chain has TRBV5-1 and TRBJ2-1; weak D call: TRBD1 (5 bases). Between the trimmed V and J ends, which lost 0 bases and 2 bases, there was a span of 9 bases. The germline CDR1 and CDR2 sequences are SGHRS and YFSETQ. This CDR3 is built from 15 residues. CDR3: CASSLAGFTYNEQFF. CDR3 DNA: TGCGCCAGCAGCTTGGCAGGGTTCACCTACAATGAGCAGTTCTTC.

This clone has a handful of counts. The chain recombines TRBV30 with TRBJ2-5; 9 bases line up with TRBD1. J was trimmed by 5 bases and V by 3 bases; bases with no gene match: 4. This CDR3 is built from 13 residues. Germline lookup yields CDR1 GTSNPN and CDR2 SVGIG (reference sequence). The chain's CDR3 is CAWSTGGEETQYF. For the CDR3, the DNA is TGTGCCTGGAGCACAGGGGGCGAGGAGACCCAGTACTTC.

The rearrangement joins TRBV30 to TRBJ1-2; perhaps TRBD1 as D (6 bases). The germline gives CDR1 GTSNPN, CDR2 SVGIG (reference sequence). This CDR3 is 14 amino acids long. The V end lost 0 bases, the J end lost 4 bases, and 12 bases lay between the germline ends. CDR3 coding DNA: TGTGCCTGGAGTGTAGTTACAGGGAGCTATGGCTACACCTTC. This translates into CAWSVVTGSYGYTF.

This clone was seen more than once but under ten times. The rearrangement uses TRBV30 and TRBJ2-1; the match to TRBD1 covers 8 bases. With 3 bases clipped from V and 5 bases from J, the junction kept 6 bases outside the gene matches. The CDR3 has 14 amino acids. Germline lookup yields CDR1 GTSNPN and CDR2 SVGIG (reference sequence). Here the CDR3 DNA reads TGTGCCTGGAGAAGGACAGGGTCCCACAATGAGCAGTTCTTC. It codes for CAWRRTGSHNEQFF.

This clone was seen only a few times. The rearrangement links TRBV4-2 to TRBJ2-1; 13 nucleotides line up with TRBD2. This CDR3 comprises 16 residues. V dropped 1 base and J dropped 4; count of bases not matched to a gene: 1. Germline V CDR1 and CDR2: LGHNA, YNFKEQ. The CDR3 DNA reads TGTGCCAGCAGCCAAGGGACTAGCGGGGGATACAATGAGCAGTTCTTC. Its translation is CASSQGTSGGYNEQFF.

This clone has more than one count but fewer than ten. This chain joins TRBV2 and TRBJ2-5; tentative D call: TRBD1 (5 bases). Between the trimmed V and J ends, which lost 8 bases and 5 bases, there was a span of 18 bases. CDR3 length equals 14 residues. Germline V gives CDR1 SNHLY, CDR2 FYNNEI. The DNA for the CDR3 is TGTGCCAGCTTCAGGGCTTTGTTAGAGGAGACCCAGTACTTC. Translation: CASFRALLEETQYF.

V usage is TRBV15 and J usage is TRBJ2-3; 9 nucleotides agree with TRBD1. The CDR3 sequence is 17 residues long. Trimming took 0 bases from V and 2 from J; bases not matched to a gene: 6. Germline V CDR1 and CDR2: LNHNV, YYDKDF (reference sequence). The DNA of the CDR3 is TGTGCCACCAGCAGAGATGGGACAGGGTTTGTCACAGATACGCAGTATTTT. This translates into CATSRDGTGFVTDTQYF.

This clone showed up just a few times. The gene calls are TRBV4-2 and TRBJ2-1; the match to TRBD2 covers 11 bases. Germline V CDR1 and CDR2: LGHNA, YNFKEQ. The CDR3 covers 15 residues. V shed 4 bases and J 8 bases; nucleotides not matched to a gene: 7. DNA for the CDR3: TGTGCCAGCAGCCCAACTAGCGGGAGCGGGGATGAGCAGTTCTTC. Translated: CASSPTSGSGDEQFF.